The following is a T cell receptor (beta chain) sequence with its context. The antigen remains undetermined. The sample comes from a study of cytomegalovirus exposure and HLA in healthy donors. Between the trimmed V and J ends, which lost 6 bases and 0 bases, there was a span of 9 bases. The CDR3 contains 15 residues. CDR1 SNHLY and CDR2 FYNNEI come from the germline V gene. Use of 60 Vbeta and 13 Jbeta primers characterized the PCR. Profiling relied on immunoSEQ multiplex PCR, and the TCRdb table lists in-frame clones only, not all of them. The sample lists 180,000 or so clones; less than 90% were seen once. Study-wide results and limits: The study flagged around 160 TCR beta chains as cytomegalovirus-associated.

The source material was PBMCs. The V call is TRBV2, the J call TRBJ2-6; D possibly corresponds to TRBD2 (6 bases). This sequence originates from a woman aged 45 to 65 in good health and CMV-seropositive. Here the CDR3 DNA reads TGTGCCAGCAGCTTCGGGAGCTCTGGGGCCAACGTCCTGACTTTC. Amino acids: CASSFGSSGANVLTF.